The 25 T cell receptor beta chains below were found in one sample sequenced in a study of T-cell memory formation after mild COVID-19. TCRdb re-called the 5' RACE reads with MiXCR, one entry per CDR3 protein. The sample shows roughly 620,000 distinct CDR3 sequences, roughly 17% of them seen only once. The source material was PBMCs or a T cell subset sorted from them (not recorded which). The source of these receptors is an adult woman who had mild COVID-19 (a few samples of this study predate the infection). Cell type and time point are not known.

In its sample, this clonotype was seen a few times. The V gene is TRBV19, the J gene TRBJ1-5; D not certain. CDR1 LNHDA and CDR2 SQIVND come from the germline V gene (reference sequence). V was shortened by 5 bases and J by 4 bases, with 3 bases between the two germline ends. The CDR3 loop spans 11 amino acids. CDR3 residues: CASSGNQPQHF. The CDR3 DNA reads TGTGCCAGTAGTGGGAATCAGCCCCAGCATTTT.

Only one count was recorded for this clonotype. The chain's CDR3 is CASSQDIGAGQPQHF. The CDR3, as DNA: TGCGCCAGCAGCCAAGATATTGGAGCGGGTCAGCCCCAGCATTTT. J is TRBJ1-5 and V is TRBV4-3; D remains ambiguous. V was cut by 0 bases and J by 6 bases, with 12 bases left in between. CDR1 is LGHNA and CDR2 is YSLEER in the germline V gene. The CDR3 runs 15 residues.

The chain uses TRBV6-6 and TRBJ1-2; D might be TRBD1 (6 bases). Looked up from germline, CDR1 is MNHNY and CDR2 is SVGAGI (reference sequence). V was clipped by 6 bases and J by 8 bases, with 22 bases between them. The CDR3 runs 15 residues. The CDR3 nucleotides read TGTGCCAGCAGCGACAACAGGGACCATAGTGAGGGCTACACCTTC. Translation: CASSDNRDHSEGYTF.

The chain joins TRBV12-3 or TRBV12-4 to TRBJ2-3, with 10 bases that match TRBD1. V dropped 5 bases and J dropped 3; count of bases not matched to a gene: 5. This CDR3 has 15 amino acids. CDR3 nucleotide sequence: TGTGCCAGCAGTGGGACAGGGGTGGGGACAGATACGCAGTATTTT. It codes for CASSGTGVGTDTQYF.

CDR3 DNA sequence: TGTGCCAGCGGGAGGACGGTTCTGTATGAGCAGTTCTTC. It codes for CASGRTVLYEQFF. V is TRBV7-2 and J is TRBJ2-1; D possibly corresponds to TRBD2 (6 bases). Germline V gene sequence: CDR1 SGHTA, CDR2 FQGNSA. This CDR3 is 13 amino acids long. V lost 8 bases and J lost 8, with 16 bases in between.

The table lists this clonotype with a few counts. The chain joins TRBV5-6 to TRBJ2-6; D may be TRBD2 (5 bases). This CDR3 is 16 amino acids long. Germline values: CDR1 SGHDT, CDR2 YYEEEE. Trimming took 5 bases from V and 2 from J, leaving 14 bases between them. The CDR3 DNA reads as TGTGCCAGCAGTCTCCGAGCGGCGGCTGGGGCCAACGTCCTGACTTTC. Amino acid sequence: CASSLRAAAGANVLTF.

In its sample, this clonotype was seen a few times. The chain employs TRBV4-1 and TRBJ2-3; 7 positions match TRBD1. Germline assignment: CDR1 MGHRA and CDR2 YSYEKL. The trim removed 4 bases at V and 7 bases at J, leaving 11 bases unmatched. There are 15 residues in the CDR3. The CDR3 DNA reads TGCGCCAGCAGCCTCCCCGAGGAGACAGGGAATACGCAGTATTTT. Translated: CASSLPEETGNTQYF.

The V and J genes are TRBV29-1 and TRBJ1-4; D might be TRBD1 (5 bases). Per the germline V gene, CDR1 is SQVTM and CDR2 is ANQGSEA. Between the trimmed V and J ends, which lost 6 bases and 4 bases, there was a span of 21 bases. CDR3 length equals 16 residues. CDR3 sequence (DNA): TGCAGCGTCGCACTCCCGAACCAGGGACTTAATGAAAAACTGTTTTTT. It yields the protein CSVALPNQGLNEKLFF.

The rearrangement uses TRBV24-1 and TRBJ2-1; 8 bases match TRBD1. CDR1 and CDR2 (germline): KGHDR, SFDVKD. The CDR3 length is 15 residues. V lost 8 bases to trimming and J lost 8 bases; unmatched junction nucleotides: 13. CDR3 DNA sequence: TGTGCCACCAAGGAATCAGGGGGCATAGTCGATGAGCAGTTCTTC. This codes for CATKESGGIVDEQFF.

This clonotype has more than one count but fewer than ten. This sequence joins TRBV12-3 or TRBV12-4 and TRBJ1-1; possibly TRBD1 for D (6 bases). The V end lost 2 bases, the J end lost 6 bases, and 13 bases lay between the germline ends. This CDR3 comprises 14 residues. CDR3 amino acids: CASSLIGGRAEAFF. Here the CDR3 DNA reads TGTGCCAGCAGTTTAATCGGGGGGCGGGCTGAAGCTTTCTTT.

J is TRBJ2-7 and V is TRBV7-8; D remains ambiguous. CDR3 length: 16 residues. Trimming shortened V by 1 base and J by 4 bases, and 17 bases separated the two germline ends. Germline lookup yields CDR1 SGHVS and CDR2 FQNEAQ. CDR3 DNA sequence: TGTGCCAGCAGCTTAGGGATGGGTTATCTCGCGTACGAGCAGTACTTC. Encoded protein: CASSLGMGYLAYEQYF.

The sample holds a few counts of this clonotype. The chain combines TRBV7-9 with TRBJ2-3, with 11 bases lining up with TRBD2. Losses at the gene ends were 6 bases for V and 6 bases for J; bases not matched to a gene: 8. The CDR3 sequence is 15 residues long. The V gene's germline CDR1 is SEHNR and CDR2 FQNEAQ (reference sequence). CDR3 DNA sequence: TGTGCCAGCAGTTTGACTAGCGGGACAGGGGATACGCAGTATTTT. Its protein product is CASSLTSGTGDTQYF.

V and J are TRBV12-3 or TRBV12-4 and TRBJ2-5; TRBD1 aligns across 10 bases. With 4 bases clipped from V and 4 bases from J, the junction kept 6 bases outside the gene matches. There are 15 residues in the CDR3. CDR3 sequence (DNA): TGTGCCAGCAGTTCGACAGGGGGCACGGGAGAGACCCAGTACTTC. Its translation: CASSSTGGTGETQYF.

This clonotype occurred a few times. V gene TRBV7-6 combines with J gene TRBJ1-1; D is undetermined. There are 12 residues in the CDR3. Trimming removed 9 bases from V and 3 bases from J, with 11 bases in between. The germline V gene encodes CDR1 SGHVS and CDR2 FNYEAQ. The CDR3 bases are TGTGCCAGTTCCGGGATCGACACTGAAGCTTTCTTT. Translating it yields CASSGIDTEAFF.

V is TRBV6-5 and J is TRBJ2-7; 7 bases agree with TRBD1. Germline V gives CDR1 MNHEY, CDR2 SVGAGI. Trimming at V came to 5 bases and at J to 2 bases, leaving 12 bases not matched to a gene. The CDR3 spans 16 residues. The CDR3 DNA is TGTGCCAGCAGTCGTTCCCGGGACAGAATACCCTACGAGCAGTACTTC. It encodes CASSRSRDRIPYEQYF.

The chain recombines TRBV7-9 with TRBJ1-6; D ambiguous. The CDR3 extends over 16 amino acids. Trimming shortened V by 1 base and J by 3 bases, and 10 bases separated the two germline ends. CDR1 and CDR2 (germline): SEHNR, FQNEAQ (reference sequence). DNA of the CDR3: TGTGCCAGCAGCTTAGTTACAGTGGGCTATAATTCACCCCTCCACTTT. The encoded protein is CASSLVTVGYNSPLHF.

V gene TRBV11-2 combines with J gene TRBJ2-5, with 12 bases identical to TRBD1. Germline V gene sequence: CDR1 SGHAT, CDR2 FQNNGV. The CDR3 runs 16 residues. The ends lost 3 bases at V and 5 bases at J; junction bases unmatched: 7. CDR3 nucleotides: TGTGCCAGCAGCTTCGTCTGGGACAGGGGGCCTGAGACCCAGTACTTC. It translates to CASSFVWDRGPETQYF.

This clonotype was observed a few times. The V and J genes are TRBV5-1 and TRBJ1-1; TRBD1 matches at 9 bases. The length of the CDR3 is 14 residues. Trimming removed 4 bases from V and 6 bases from J; junction bases left unmatched: 7. Germline assignment: CDR1 SGHRS and CDR2 YFSETQ. In nucleotides, the CDR3 is TGCGCCAGCAGCCGGAGGGACAGGGATCCTGAAGCTTTCTTT. This sequence encodes CASSRRDRDPEAFF.

This clonotype was observed a few times. This rearrangement joins TRBV27 to TRBJ2-1; 7 bases fit TRBD2. The CDR3 is 17 residues long. CDR1 MNHEY and CDR2 SMNVEV come from the germline V gene (reference sequence). J lost 6 bases, V lost 2 bases, and 13 bases had no gene match. The CDR3 spells CASSLVSGGGIRNEQFF. The CDR3 nucleotides read TGTGCCAGCAGTTTAGTTTCTGGGGGGGGGATCCGCAATGAGCAGTTCTTC.

This clonotype was seen repeatedly, ten times or more. This sequence joins TRBV20-1 and TRBJ2-3, with unresolved D. Trimming removed 8 bases at V and 5 bases at J, with 23 bases between. Germline V gene lookup returns CDR1 DFQATT and CDR2 SNEGSKA (reference sequence). The CDR3 runs 15 residues. This CDR3 is CSSEPRARVGDTQYF. The CDR3 DNA reads as TGCAGTTCAGAGCCCCGGGCCCGAGTAGGAGATACGCAGTATTTT.

The V and J genes are TRBV18 and TRBJ1-1; D ambiguous. The CDR3 has 14 residues. Germline CDR1 KGHSH, CDR2 LQKENI. Trimming removed 2 bases from V and 2 bases from J, with 9 bases in between. The CDR3 loop is CASSPGRSNTEAFF. The DNA for the CDR3 is TGTGCCAGCTCACCAGGAAGGTCTAACACTGAAGCTTTCTTT.

This clonotype was counted only a few times. The CDR3 nucleotides read TGCAGTGCTAGAGGTGGCGGGAGAGAGTACGAGCAGTACTTC. This translates into CSARGGGREYEQYF. The genes are TRBV20-1 and TRBJ2-7; the match to TRBD2 covers 7 bases. Trimming took 1 base from V and 4 from J; bases not matched to a gene: 7. This CDR3 has 14 residues. Germline V CDR1 and CDR2: DFQATT, SNEGSKA (reference sequence).

The chain recombines TRBV6-5 with TRBJ1-1; the match to TRBD1 covers 8 bases. Germline values: CDR1 MNHEY, CDR2 SVGAGI. The CDR3 is 16 amino acids. The V gene end was trimmed by 6 bases and the J gene end by 3 bases; junction bases not matched to a gene: 12. Here the CDR3 DNA reads TGTGCCAGCAGATCCGGACAGGGCCGCCGCCACACTGAAGCTTTCTTT. Translated, it gives CASRSGQGRRHTEAFF.

DNA of the CDR3: TGTGCCAGCAGCGCATCCCCCAGTAATGAGCAGTTCTTC. Encoded protein: CASSASPSNEQFF. J is TRBJ2-1 and V is TRBV7-2, with D hard to call. The CDR3 sequence is 13 residues long. V was cut by 5 bases and J by 7 bases, with 12 bases left in between. Germline lookup yields CDR1 SGHTA and CDR2 FQGNSA.

CDR3 region: CATSRGRDRGLDEQYF. Here the CDR3 DNA reads TGTGCCACCAGCAGAGGTCGGGACAGGGGGTTGGACGAGCAGTACTTC. The genes are TRBV15 and TRBJ2-7; TRBD1 agrees at 11 bases. There are 16 residues in the CDR3. V gave up 1 base and J gave up 5 bases; unmatched junction bases: 7. CDR1 is LNHNV and CDR2 is YYDKDF in the germline V gene (reference sequence).